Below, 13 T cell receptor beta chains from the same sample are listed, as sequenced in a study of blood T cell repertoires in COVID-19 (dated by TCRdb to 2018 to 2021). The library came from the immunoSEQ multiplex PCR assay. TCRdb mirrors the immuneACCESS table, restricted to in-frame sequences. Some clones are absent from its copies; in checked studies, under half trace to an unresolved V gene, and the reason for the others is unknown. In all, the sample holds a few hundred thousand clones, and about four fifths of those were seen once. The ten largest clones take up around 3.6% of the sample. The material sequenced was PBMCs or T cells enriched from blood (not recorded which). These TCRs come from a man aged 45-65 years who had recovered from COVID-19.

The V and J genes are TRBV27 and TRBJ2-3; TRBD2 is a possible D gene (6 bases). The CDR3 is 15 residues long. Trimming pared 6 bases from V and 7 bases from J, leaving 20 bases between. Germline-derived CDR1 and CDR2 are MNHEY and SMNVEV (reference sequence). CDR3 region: CASSHYRGSIYTQYF. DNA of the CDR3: TGTGCCAGCAGCCATTACCGGGGGTCGATCTATACGCAGTATTTT.

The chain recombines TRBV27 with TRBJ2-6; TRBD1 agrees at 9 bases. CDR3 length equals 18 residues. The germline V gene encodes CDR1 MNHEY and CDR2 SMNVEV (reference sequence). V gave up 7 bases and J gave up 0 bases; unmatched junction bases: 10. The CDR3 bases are TGTGCCAGCACCCTTAAGGGGACAGGGATCTCTGGGGCCAACGTCCTGACTTTC. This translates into CASTLKGTGISGANVLTF.

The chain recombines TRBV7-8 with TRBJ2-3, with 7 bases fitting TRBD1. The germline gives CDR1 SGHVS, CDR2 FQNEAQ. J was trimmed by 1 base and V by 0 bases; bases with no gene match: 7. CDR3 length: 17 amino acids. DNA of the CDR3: TGTGCCAGCAGCTTAGCTCCTACAGGGGCCGGCACAGATACGCAGTATTTT. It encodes CASSLAPTGAGTDTQYF.

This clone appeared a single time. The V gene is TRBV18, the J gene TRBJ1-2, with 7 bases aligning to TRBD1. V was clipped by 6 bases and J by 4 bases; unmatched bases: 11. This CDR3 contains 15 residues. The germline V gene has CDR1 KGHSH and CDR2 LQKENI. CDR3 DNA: TGTGCCAGCTCCCCGGCCGGGACAGTCTCCTATGGCTACACCTTC. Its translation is CASSPAGTVSYGYTF.

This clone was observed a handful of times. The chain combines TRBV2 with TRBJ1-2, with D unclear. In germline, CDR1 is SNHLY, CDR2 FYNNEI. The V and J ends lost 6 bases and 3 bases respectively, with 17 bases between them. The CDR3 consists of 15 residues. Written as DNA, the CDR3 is TGTGCCAGCAGGAAGGAGGGCGAAAGTCACTATGGCTACACCTTC. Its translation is CASRKEGESHYGYTF. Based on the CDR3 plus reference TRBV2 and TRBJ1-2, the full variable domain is EPEVTQTPSHQVTQMGQEVILRCVPISNHLYFYWYRQILGQKVEFLVSFYNNEISEKSEIFDDQFSVERPDGSNFTLKIRSTKLEDSAMYFCASRKEGESHYGYTFGSGTRLTVV.

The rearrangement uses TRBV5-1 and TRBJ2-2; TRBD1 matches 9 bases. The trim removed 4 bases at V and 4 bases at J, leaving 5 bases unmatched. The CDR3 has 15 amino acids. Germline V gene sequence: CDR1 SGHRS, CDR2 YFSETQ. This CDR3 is CASSKQGAGTGELFF. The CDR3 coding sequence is TGCGCCAGCAGCAAACAGGGGGCGGGCACCGGGGAGCTGTTTTTT. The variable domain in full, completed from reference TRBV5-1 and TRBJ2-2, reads KAGVTQTPRYLIKTRGQQVTLSCSPISGHRSVSWYQQTPGQGLQFLFEYFSETQRNKGNFPGRFSGRQFSNSRSEMNVSTLELGDSALYLCASSKQGAGTGELFFGEGSRLTVL.

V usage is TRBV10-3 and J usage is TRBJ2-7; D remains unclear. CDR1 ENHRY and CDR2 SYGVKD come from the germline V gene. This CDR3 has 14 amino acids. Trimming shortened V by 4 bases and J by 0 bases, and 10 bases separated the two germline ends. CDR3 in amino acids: CAISGRGDSYEQYF. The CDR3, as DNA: TGTGCCATCAGTGGGCGAGGAGACTCCTACGAGCAGTACTTC.

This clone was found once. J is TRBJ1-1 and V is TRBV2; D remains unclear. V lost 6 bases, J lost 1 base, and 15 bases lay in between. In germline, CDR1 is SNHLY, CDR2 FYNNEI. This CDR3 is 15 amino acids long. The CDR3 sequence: CASRPELRGNTEAFF. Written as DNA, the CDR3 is TGTGCCAGCAGGCCGGAACTTCGCGGGAACACTGAAGCTTTCTTT.

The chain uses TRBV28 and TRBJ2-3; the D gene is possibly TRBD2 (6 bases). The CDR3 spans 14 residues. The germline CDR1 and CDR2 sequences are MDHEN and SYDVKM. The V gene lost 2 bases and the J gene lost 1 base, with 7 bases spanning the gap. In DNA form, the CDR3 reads TGTGCCAGCAGTTTAGCTAGCGGCACAGATACGCAGTATTTT. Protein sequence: CASSLASGTDTQYF.

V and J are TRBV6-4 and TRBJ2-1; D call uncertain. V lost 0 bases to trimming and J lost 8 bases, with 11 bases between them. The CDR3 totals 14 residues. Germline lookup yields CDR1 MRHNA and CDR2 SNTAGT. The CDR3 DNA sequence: TGTGCCAGCAGTGACTCGAGAGGCGTCGATGAGCAGTTCTTC. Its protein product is CASSDSRGVDEQFF.

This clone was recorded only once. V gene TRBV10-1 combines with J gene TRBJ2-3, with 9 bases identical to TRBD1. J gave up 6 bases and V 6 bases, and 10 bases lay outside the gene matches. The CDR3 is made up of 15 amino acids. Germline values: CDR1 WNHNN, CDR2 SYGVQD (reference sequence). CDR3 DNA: TGCGCCAGCAGAGACGGACAGGGGAGATCGGATACGCAGTATTTT. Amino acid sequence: CASRDGQGRSDTQYF.

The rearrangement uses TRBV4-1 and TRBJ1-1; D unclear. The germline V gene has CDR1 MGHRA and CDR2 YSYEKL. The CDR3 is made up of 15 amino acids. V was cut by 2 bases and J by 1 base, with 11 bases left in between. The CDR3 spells CASSQSLRGNTEAFF. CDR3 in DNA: TGCGCCAGCAGCCAAAGTCTCCGGGGGAACACTGAAGCTTTCTTT.

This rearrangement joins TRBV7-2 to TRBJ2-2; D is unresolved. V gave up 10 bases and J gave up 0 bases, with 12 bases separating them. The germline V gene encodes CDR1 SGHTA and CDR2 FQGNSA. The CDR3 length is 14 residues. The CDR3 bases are TGTGCCACCCGGAGAAACCCGAACACCGGGGAGCTGTTTTTT. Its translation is CATRRNPNTGELFF.